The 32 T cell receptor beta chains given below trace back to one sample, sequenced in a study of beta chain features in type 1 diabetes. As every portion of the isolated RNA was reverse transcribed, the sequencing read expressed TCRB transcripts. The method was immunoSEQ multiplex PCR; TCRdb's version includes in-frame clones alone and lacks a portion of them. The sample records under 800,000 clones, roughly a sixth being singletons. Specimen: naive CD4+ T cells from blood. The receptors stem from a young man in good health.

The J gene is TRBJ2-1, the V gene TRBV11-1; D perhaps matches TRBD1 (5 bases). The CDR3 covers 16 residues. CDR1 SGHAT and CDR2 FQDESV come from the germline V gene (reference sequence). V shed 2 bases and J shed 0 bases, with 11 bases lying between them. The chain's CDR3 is CASSLRGASSYNEQFF. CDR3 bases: TGTGCCAGCAGCTTACGTGGGGCGAGCTCCTACAATGAGCAGTTCTTC.

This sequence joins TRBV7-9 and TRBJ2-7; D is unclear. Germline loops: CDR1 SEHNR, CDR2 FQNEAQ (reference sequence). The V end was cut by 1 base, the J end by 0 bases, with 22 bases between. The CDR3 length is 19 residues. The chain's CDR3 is CASSLGPLHGPRSSYEQYF. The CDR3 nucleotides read TGTGCCAGCAGCTTAGGGCCGCTACATGGTCCTAGGAGCTCCTACGAGCAGTACTTC.

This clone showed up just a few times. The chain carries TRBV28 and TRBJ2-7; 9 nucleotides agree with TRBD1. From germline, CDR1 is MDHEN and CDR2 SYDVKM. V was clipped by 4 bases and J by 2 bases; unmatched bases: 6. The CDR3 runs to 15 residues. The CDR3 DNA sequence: TGTGCCAGCAGTTCTTCCGGGACAGGGACCTACGAGCAGTACTTC. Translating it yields CASSSSGTGTYEQYF.

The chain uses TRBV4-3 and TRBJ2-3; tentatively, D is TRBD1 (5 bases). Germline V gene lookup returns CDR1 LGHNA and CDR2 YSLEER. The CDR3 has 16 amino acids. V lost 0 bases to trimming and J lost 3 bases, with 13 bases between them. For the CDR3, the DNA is TGCGCCAGCAGCCAAGAAGGAGCAGGGTTAACAGATACGCAGTATTTT. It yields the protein CASSQEGAGLTDTQYF.

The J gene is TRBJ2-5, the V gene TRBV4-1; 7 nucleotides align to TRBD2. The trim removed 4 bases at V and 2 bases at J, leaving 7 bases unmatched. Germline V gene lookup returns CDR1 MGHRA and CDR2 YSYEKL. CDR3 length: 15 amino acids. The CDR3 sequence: CASSRTGGDQETQYF. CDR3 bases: TGCGCCAGCAGCCGAACGGGAGGAGATCAAGAGACCCAGTACTTC.

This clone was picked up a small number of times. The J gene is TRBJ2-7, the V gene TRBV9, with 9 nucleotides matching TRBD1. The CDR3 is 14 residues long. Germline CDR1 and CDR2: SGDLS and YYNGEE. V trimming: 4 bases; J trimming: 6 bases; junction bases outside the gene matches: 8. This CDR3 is CASSPRTGEGEQYF. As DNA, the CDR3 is TGTGCCAGCAGCCCTCGGACAGGGGAGGGCGAGCAGTACTTC.

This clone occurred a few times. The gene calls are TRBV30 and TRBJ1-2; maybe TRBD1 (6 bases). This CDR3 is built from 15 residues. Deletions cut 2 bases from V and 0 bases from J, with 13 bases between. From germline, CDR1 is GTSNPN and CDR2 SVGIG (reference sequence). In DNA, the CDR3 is TGTGCCTGGAGTCCCGGACAGACCGCTAACTATGGCTACACCTTC. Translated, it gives CAWSPGQTANYGYTF.

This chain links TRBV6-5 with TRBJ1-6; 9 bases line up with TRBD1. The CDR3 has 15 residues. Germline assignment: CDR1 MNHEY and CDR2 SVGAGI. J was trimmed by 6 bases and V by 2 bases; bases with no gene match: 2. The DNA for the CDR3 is TGTGCCAGCAGTTACCAGGACAGGGGTAATTCACCCCTCCACTTT. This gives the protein CASSYQDRGNSPLHF.

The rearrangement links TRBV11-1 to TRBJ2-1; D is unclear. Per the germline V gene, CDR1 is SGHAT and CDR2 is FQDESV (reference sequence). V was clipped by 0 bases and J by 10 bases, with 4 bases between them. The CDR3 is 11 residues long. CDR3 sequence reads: CASSLAGEQFF. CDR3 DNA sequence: TGTGCCAGCAGCTTAGCAGGAGAGCAGTTCTTC.

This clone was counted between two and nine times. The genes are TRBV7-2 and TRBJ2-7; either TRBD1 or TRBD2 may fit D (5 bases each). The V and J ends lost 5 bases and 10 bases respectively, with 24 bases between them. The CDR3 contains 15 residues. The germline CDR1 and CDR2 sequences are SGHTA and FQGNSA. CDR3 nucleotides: TGTGCCAGCAGCCCGCTATCCGGGACCATTGGCGAACAGTACTTC. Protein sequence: CASSPLSGTIGEQYF.

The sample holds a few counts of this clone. The CDR3, as DNA: TGTGCCAGCAGCCCGCACCCACAGGGGGCGGAGGAGCTGTTTTTT. It codes for CASSPHPQGAEELFF. The chain has TRBV11-2 and TRBJ2-2, with TRBD1 identical over 9 bases. V trimming: 5 bases; J trimming: 10 bases; junction bases outside the gene matches: 11. The CDR3 has 15 amino acids. The germline CDR1 and CDR2 sequences are SGHAT and FQNNGV. Filled out from reference TRBV11-2 and TRBJ2-2, the complete variable domain reads EAGVAQSPRYKIIEKRQSVAFWCNPISGHATLYWYQQILGQGPKLLIQFQNNGVVDDSQLPKDRFSAERLKGVDSTLKIQPAKLEDSAVYLCASSPHPQGAEELFFGEGSRLTVL.

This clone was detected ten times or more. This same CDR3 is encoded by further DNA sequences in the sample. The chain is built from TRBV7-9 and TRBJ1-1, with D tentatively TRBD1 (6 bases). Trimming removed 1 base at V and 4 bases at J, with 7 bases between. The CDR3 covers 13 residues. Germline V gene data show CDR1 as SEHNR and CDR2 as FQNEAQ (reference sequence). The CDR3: CASSLEGGTEAFF. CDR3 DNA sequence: TGTGCCAGCAGCTTAGAAGGGGGCACTGAAGCTTTCTTT.

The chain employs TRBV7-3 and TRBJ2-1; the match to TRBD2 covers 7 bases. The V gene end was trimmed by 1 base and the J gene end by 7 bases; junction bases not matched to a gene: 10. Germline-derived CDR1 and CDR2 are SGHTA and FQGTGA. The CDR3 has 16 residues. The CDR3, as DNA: TGTGCCAGCAGCTTAAAGTTCCAGCGGGGCCTTAATGAGCAGTTCTTC. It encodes CASSLKFQRGLNEQFF.

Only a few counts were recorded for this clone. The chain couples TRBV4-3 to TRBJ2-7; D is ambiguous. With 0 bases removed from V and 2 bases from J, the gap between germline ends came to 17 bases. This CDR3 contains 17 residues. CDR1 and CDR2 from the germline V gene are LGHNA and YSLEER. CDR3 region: CASSQEQYHLEPYEQYF. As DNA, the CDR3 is TGCGCCAGCAGCCAAGAACAGTACCATCTTGAACCCTACGAGCAGTACTTC.

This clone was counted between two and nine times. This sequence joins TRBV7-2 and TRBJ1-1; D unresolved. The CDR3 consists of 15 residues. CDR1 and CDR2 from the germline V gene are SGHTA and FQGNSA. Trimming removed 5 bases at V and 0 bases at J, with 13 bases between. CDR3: CASSLERTLNTEAFF. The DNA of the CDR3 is TGTGCCAGCAGCCTAGAAAGAACTTTGAACACTGAAGCTTTCTTT.

The CDR3 reads CARPGQPQHF. As DNA, the CDR3 is TGTGCCAGACCCGGTCAGCCCCAGCATTTT. This sequence joins TRBV21-1 and TRBJ1-5. TRBV21-1 is assigned pseudogene status. The CDR3 sequence is 10 residues long.

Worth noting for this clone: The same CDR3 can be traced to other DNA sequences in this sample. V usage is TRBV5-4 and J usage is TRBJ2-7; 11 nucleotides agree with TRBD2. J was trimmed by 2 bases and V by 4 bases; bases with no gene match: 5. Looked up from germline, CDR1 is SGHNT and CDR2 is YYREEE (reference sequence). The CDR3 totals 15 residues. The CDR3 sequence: CASSHSGRETYEQYF. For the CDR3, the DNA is TGTGCCAGCAGCCATAGCGGGAGGGAGACCTACGAGCAGTACTTC.

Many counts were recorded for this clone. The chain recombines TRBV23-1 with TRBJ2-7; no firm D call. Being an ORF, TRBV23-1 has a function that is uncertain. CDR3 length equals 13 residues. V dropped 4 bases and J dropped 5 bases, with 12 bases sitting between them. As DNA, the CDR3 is TGCGCCAGCAGTCTGGGCTCACGAGACGAGCAGTACTTC. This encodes CASSLGSRDEQYF.

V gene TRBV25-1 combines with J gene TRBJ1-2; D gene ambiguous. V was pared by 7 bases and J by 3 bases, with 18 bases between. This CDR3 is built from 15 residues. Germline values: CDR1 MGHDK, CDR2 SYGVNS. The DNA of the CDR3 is TGTGCCAGCACTGACGCCAGGAAGATGGACTATGGCTACACCTTC. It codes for CASTDARKMDYGYTF.

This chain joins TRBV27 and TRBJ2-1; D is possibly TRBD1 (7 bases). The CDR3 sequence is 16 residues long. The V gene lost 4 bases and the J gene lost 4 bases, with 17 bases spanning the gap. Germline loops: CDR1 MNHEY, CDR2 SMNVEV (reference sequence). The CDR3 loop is CASSYKGGGAYNEQFF. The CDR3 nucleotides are TGTGCCAGCAGTTACAAAGGAGGGGGCGCGTACAATGAGCAGTTCTTC.

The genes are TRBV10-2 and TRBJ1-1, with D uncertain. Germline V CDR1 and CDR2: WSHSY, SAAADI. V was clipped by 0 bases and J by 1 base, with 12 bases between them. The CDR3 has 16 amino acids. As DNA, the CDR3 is TGCGCCAGCAGTGAGTCAACTCTAGGGCGGAACACTGAAGCTTTCTTT. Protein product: CASSESTLGRNTEAFF.

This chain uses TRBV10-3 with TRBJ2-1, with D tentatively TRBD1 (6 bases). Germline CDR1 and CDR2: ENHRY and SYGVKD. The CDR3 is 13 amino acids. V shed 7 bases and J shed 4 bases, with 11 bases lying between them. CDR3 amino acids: CAITTGPYNEQFF. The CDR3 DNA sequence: TGTGCCATCACGACAGGCCCTTACAATGAGCAGTTCTTC.

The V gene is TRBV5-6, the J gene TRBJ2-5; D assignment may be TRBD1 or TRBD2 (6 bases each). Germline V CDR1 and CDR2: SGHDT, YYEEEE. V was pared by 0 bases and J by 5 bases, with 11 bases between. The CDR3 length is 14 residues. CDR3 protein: CASSLAGGRETQYF. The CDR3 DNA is TGTGCCAGCAGCTTGGCCGGGGGCCGGGAGACCCAGTACTTC.

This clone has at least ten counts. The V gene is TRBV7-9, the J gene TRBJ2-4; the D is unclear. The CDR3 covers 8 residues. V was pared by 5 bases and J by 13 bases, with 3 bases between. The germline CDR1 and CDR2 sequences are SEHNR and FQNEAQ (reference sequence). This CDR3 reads CASSPQYF. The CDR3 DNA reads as TGTGCCAGCAGCCCCCAGTACTTC.

DNA of the CDR3: TGTGCCATCAGTGATTACAGGGAGCTCCAAGAGACCCAGTACTTC. Residues: CAISDYRELQETQYF. The rearrangement uses TRBV10-3 and TRBJ2-5, with D possibly TRBD1 on 6 matching bases. Germline CDR1 ENHRY, CDR2 SYGVKD. The CDR3 consists of 15 residues. The V gene lost 3 bases and the J gene lost 1 base, with 12 bases spanning the gap.

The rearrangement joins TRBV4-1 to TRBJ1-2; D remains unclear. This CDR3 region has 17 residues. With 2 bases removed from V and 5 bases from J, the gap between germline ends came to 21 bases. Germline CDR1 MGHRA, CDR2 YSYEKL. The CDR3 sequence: CASSQSRWAHAPYGYTF. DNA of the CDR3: TGCGCCAGCAGCCAATCAAGGTGGGCCCATGCTCCGTATGGCTACACCTTC.

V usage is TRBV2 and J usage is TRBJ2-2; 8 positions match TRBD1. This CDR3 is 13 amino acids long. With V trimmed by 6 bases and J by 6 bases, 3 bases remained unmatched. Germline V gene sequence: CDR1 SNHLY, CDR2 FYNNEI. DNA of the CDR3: TGTGCCAGCAGAGGACAGGGATCCGGGGAGCTGTTTTTT. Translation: CASRGQGSGELFF.

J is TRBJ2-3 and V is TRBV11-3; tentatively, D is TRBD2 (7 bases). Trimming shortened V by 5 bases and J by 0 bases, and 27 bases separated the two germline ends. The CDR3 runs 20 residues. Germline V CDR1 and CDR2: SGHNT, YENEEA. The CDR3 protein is CASSPSWGASGAVSTDTQYF. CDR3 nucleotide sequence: TGTGCCAGCAGCCCCTCGTGGGGGGCTAGCGGAGCCGTTAGCACAGATACGCAGTATTTT.

CDR3 residues: CASSFIRGYEQYF. In DNA, the CDR3 is TGTGCCAGCAGCTTTATAAGGGGCTACGAGCAGTACTTC. The rearrangement joins TRBV5-5 to TRBJ2-7, with D possibly matching TRBD1 (5 bases). CDR1 SGHKS and CDR2 YYEKEE come from the germline V gene (reference sequence). The CDR3 consists of 13 residues. Between the trimmed V and J ends, which lost 2 bases and 3 bases, there was a span of 9 bases. Drawing the rest from reference TRBV5-5 and TRBJ2-7, the complete variable domain is DAGVTQSPTHLIKTRGQQVTLRCSPISGHKSVSWYQQVLGQGPQFIFQYYEKEERGRGNFPDRFSARQFPNYSSELNVNALLLGDSALYLCASSFIRGYEQYFGPGTRLTVT.

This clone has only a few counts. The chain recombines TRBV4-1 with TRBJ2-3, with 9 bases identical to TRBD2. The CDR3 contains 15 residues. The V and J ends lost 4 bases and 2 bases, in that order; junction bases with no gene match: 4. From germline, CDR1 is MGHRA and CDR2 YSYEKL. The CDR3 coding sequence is TGCGCCAGCAGCCCCAGCGGGAGGTACACAGATACGCAGTATTTT. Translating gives CASSPSGRYTDTQYF.

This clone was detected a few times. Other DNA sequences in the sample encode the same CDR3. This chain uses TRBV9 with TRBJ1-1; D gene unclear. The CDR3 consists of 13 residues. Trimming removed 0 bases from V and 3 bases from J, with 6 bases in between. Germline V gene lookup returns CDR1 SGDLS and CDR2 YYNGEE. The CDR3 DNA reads TGTGCCAGCAGCGTAGGACGAGACACTGAAGCTTTCTTT. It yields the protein CASSVGRDTEAFF.

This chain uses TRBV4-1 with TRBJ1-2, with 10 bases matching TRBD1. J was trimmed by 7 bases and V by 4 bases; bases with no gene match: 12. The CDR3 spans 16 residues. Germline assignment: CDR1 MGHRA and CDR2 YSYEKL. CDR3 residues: CASSPPRQGANVGYTF. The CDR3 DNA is TGCGCCAGCAGCCCGCCTAGACAGGGGGCAAATGTTGGCTACACCTTC.